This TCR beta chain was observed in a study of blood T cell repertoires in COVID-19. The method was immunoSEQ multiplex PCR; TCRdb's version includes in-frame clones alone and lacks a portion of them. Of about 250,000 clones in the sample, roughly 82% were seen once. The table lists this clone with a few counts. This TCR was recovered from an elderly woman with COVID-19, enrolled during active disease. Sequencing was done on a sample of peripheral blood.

CDR3 loop: CASSEGWAPGNQPQHF. The DNA of the CDR3 is TGTGCCAGCAGTGAAGGGTGGGCTCCGGGCAATCAGCCCCAGCATTTT. This sequence joins TRBV2 and TRBJ1-5; D remains unclear. The V end was cut by 1 base, the J end by 2 bases, with 12 bases between. The CDR3 spans 16 residues. The V gene's germline CDR1 is SNHLY and CDR2 FYNNEI.